This T cell receptor beta chain was observed in a study of STAT5B mutations in CD4+ large granular lymphocyte leukemia. Notes on the study in general: The CD4+ versus CD8+ T-LGLL clonality difference may reflect limited sample size. TRBV06-family usage was enriched in top patient clones (8/27) versus controls (2/35). Approximately 25% of private leukemic clonotypes occurred rarely in other patients' non-leukemic repertoires.

Germline V CDR1 and CDR2: KGHSH, LQKENI. The CDR3 is made up of 17 amino acids. J lost 4 bases, V lost 3 bases, and 6 bases had no gene match. About this clone itself: The antigen is not known.

Sequencing was performed with immunoSEQ multiplex PCR; in TCRdb, only in-frame clones are kept and a portion is missing. Of 30,000 to 40,000 clones listed, approximately 82% are singletons. Material: CD4+ T cells from blood buffy coats. This chain joins TRBV18 and TRBJ2-5; 15 bases fit TRBD2. The sequence derives from a human donor in good health. The CDR3 reads CASSPITGLAGGETQYF. The CDR3, as DNA: TGTGCCAGCTCACCCATCACGGGACTAGCGGGGGGAGAGACCCAGTACTTC.